Below, one T cell receptor beta chain is given with its context. The data were taken from a study of T-cell reconstitution after alpha-beta-depleted transplantation in children. Unique molecular identifiers were incorporated into the prepared TCRbeta library. In TCRdb, the PCR reads were re-called with MiXCR into one record per CDR3 protein. The repertoire holds about 270,000 distinct CDR3 sequences, with almost 10% as singletons. The CDR3 is made up of 13 amino acids. The V end lost 4 bases, the J end lost 2 bases, and 7 bases lay between the germline ends. This sequence joins TRBV12-3 or TRBV12-4 and TRBJ2-3, with no clear D. Sample: PBMCs from the stem cell graft donor, taken from the stem cell graft. The TCR originated in a human donor who donated a stem cell graft to a child with SCID. CDR3 protein: CASSYEHTDTQYF. CDR3 nucleotides: TGTGCCAGCAGTTACGAGCACACAGATACGCAGTATTTT.